Reported below is one T cell receptor (beta chain). Its specific antigen is unknown. No much larger clonotype is one base removed from it; base qualities were not supplied. The sample's treatment or condition label, decoded: allogeneic hematopoietic cell transplantation with graft depleted of TCRalphabeta T cells and CD19 B cells. TCRalphabeta/CD19-depleted allogeneic hematopoietic cell grafts were given to the transplant recipients, all of whom were children. The CDR3, cysteine through phenylalanine, is 14 amino acids long. The sequence is cut down to CDR3 DNA, 42 bases in frame from base 1. Trimming removed 1 base from V and 0 bases from J, leaving 7 bases between the germline ends. The data derive from a study of T-cell reconstitution after alpha-beta-depleted transplantation in children (TCRdb year 2016). Regarding the research as a whole: Using TCR repertoire profiling, the study quantitatively followed how T-cell immune reconstitution unfolded in children after TCRalphabeta/CD19-depleted allogeneic hematopoietic cell transplantation. On the study overall, not on this receptor specifically: The high TCRbeta diversity at day 60 in some patients was ascribed to recipient T cells and intrathymic progenitors that had survived conditioning. Over subsequent months, a decline in hyperexpanded clone frequencies was noted, and after one year, T-cell counts and TCRbeta diversity were mostly ascribed to newly produced T cells. The apparently early alphabetaT-cell count recovery about two months after transplant was reportedly dependent on only several hundred rapidly expanded clones derived from non-depleted graft cells.

Library preparation employed PCR. Sequencing used an Illumina HiSeq 2500. Molecular barcoding was employed in the preparation of TCR libraries, with unique molecular identifiers being used to normalize TCRbeta repertoire quantification. In TCRdb, the public reads were trimmed at Q25 with fastp and aligned with MiXCR, with productive beta chains retained. A single entry per CDR3 protein holds the most common genes and DNA from its merged rows. The sample table records roughly 300,000 distinct CDR3 sequences; about 9.9% of these occur just once. Around a quarter of the sample is taken by the ten largest.

The sample here was peripheral blood, taken 180 days after TCRalphabeta/CD19-depleted stem cell transplant. In this chain, TRBV23-1 is recombined with TRBJ2-7; a tentative D call is TRBD1 (5 bases match). TRBV23-1 is classed as an ORF, of uncertain function. The sequence came from a male patient between 2 and 10 years old who had a stem cell transplant for chronic granulomatous disease, so the T cells may come from the graft donor. The CDR3 here reads CASSQCRDSYEQYF. DNA sequence: TGCGCCAGCAGTCAATGCAGGGACTCCTACGAGCAGTACTTC.